The T cell receptor beta chain described here comes from a study of blood T cells in healthy people across ages. Each individual donor underwent a draw of ten milliliters of peripheral blood. PCR was performed a second time for about 7 to 12 cycles using a sample-barcoded 5' primer and a J-beta primer mix. Each cDNA molecule carried a tag from a template-switch adaptor that contained 12 random nucleotides. Each single sample gave us at least 3 million CDR3-containing paired-end reads. One entry per CDR3 protein results from TCRdb running MiXCR on the 5' RACE reads. The sample holds about a million distinct CDR3 sequences; roughly two fifths are singletons and the top ten take around 13%. Study findings and constraints: Higher diversity and more naive CD4+ cells were features of long-lived donors, compared to aged donors.

This clonotype showed up just a few times. Its target is not known. The length of the CDR3 is 14 residues. Losses at the gene ends were 5 bases for V and 2 bases for J; bases not matched to a gene: 0. The TCR originated in a man younger than 30 in good health. The chain carries TRBV12-3 or TRBV12-4 and TRBJ1-6, with 7 bases matching TRBD1. Sequenced input: blood. The CDR3: CASSGTAYNSPLHF. The CDR3 DNA reads TGTGCCAGCAGTGGGACAGCCTATAATTCACCCCTCCACTTT.